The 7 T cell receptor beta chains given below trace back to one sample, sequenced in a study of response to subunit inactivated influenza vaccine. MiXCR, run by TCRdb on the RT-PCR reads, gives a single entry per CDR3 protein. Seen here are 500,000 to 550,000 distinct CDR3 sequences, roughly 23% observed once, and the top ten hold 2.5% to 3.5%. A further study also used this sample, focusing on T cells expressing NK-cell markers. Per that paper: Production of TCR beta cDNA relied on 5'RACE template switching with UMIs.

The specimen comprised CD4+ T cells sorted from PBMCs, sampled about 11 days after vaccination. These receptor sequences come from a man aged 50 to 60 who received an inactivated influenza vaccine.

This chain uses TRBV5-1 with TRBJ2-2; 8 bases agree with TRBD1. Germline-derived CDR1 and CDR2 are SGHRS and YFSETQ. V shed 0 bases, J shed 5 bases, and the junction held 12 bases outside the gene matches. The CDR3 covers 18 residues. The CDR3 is CASSLGPTTGARTGELFF. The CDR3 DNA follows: TGCGCCAGCAGCTTGGGCCCCACGACAGGGGCACGAACCGGGGAGCTGTTTTTT.

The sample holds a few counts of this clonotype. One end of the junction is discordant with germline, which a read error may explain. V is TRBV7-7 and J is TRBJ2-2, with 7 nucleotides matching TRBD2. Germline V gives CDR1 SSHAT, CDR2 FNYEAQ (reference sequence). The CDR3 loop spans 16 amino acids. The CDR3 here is CASSYRAGQGTGELFF. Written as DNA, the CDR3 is TGTGCTAGCAGCTACCGAGCGGGGCAAGGCACCGGGGAGCTGTTTTTT.

Here the CDR3 reads CASSLLSGQNYGYTF. CDR3 bases: TGTGCCAGCAGCTTGCTCTCGGGGCAGAACTATGGCTACACCTTC. The chain employs TRBV5-8 and TRBJ1-2; D possibly corresponds to TRBD1 (5 bases). CDR1 and CDR2 (germline): SGHTS, YDEGEE. This CDR3 is built from 15 residues. The V and J ends lost 1 base and 2 bases respectively, with 12 bases between them. Based on the CDR3 plus reference TRBV5-8 and TRBJ1-2, the full variable domain is EAGVTQSPTHLIKTRGQQATLRCSPISGHTSVYWYQQALGLGLQFLLWYDEGEERNRGNFPPRFSGRQFPNYSSELNVNALELEDSALYLCASSLLSGQNYGYTFGSGTRLTVV.

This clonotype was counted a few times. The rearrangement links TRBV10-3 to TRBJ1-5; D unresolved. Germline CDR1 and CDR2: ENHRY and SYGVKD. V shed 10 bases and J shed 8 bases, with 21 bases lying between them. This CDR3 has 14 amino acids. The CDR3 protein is CATATDGPKEPQHF. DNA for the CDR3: TGTGCCACCGCGACGGACGGCCCCAAGGAGCCCCAGCATTTT.

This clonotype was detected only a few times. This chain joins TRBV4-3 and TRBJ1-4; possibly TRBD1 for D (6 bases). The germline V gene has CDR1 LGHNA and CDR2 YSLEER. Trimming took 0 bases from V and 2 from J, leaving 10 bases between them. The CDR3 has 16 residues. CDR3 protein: CASSQEGGYTNEKLFF. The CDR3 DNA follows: TGCGCCAGCAGCCAAGAGGGGGGCTATACTAATGAAAAACTGTTTTTT.

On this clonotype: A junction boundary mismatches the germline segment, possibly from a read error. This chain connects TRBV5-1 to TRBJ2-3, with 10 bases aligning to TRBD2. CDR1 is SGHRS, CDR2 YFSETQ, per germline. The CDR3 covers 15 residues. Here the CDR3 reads CASSLTSGDSDTQCF. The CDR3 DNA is TGCGCCAGCAGCTTGACTAGCGGGGACTCGGATACGCAGTGTTTT.

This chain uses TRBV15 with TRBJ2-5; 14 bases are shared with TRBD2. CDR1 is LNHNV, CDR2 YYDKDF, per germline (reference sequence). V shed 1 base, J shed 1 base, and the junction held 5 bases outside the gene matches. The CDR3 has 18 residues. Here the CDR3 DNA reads TGTGCCACCAGCAGAGTCCCTGGGACTAGCGGGGGCCAAGAGACCCAGTACTTC. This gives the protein CATSRVPGTSGGQETQYF.